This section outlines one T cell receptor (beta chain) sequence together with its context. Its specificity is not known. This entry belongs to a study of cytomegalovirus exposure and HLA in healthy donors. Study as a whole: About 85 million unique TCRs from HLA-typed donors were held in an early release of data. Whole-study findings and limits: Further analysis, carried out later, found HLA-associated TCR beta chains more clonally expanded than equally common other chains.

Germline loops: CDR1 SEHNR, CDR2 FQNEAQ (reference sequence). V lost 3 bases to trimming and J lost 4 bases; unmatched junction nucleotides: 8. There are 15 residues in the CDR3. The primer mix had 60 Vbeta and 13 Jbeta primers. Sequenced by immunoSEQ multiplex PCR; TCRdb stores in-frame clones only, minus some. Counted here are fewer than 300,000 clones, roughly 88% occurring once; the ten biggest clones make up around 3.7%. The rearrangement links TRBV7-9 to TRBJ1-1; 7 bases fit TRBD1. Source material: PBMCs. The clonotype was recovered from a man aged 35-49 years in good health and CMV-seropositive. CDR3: CASSFYRGEGTEAFF. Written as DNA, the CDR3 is TGTGCCAGCAGCTTTTACAGGGGTGAGGGCACTGAAGCTTTCTTT. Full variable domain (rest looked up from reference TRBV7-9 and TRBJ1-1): DTGVSQNPRHKITKRGQNVTFRCDPISEHNRLYWYRQTLGQGPEFLTYFQNEAQLEKSRLLSDRFSAERPKGSFSTLEIQRTEQGDSAMYLCASSFYRGEGTEAFFGQGTRLTVV.